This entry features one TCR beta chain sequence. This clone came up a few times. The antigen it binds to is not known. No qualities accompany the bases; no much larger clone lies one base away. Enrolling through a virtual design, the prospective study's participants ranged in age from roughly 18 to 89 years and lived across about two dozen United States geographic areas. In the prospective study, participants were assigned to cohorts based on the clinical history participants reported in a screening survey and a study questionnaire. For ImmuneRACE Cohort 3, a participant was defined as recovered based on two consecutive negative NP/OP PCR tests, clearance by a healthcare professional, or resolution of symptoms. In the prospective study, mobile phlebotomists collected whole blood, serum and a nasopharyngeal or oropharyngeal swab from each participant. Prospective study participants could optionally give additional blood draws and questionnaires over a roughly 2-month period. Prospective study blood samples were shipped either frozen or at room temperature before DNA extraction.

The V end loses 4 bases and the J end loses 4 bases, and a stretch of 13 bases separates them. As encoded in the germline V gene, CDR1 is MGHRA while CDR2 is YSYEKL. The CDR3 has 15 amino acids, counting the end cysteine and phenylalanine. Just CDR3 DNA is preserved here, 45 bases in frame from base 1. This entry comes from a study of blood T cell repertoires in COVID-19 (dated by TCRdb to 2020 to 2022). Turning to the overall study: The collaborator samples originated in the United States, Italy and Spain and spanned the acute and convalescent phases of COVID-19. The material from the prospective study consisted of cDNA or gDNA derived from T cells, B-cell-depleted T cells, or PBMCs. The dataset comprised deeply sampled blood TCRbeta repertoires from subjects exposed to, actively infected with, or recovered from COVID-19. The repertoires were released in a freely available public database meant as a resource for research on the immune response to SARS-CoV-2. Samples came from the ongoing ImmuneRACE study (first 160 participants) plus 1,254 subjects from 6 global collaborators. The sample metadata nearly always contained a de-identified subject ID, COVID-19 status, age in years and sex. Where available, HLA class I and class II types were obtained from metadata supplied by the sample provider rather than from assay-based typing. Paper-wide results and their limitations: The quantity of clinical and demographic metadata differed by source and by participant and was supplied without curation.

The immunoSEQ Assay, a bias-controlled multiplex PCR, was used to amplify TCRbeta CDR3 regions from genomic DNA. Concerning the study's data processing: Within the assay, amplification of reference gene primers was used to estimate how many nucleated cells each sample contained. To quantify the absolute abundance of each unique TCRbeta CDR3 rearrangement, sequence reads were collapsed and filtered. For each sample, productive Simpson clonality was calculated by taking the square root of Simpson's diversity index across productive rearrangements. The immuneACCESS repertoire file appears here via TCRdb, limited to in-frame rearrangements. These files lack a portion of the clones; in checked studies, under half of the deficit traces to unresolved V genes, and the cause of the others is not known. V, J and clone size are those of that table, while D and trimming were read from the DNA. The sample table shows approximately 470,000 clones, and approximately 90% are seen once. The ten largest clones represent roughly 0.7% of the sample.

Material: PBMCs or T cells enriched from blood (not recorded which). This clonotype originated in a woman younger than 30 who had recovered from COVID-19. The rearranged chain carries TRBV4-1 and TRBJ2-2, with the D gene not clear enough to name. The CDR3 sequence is CASSPAAASTGELFF. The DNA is TGCGCCAGCAGCCCTGCCGCTGCCAGCACCGGGGAGCTGTTTTTT.